One and the same sample provided the 27 T cell receptor beta chains below, sequenced in a study of cytomegalovirus exposure and HLA in healthy donors. Use of 60 Vbeta and 13 Jbeta primers characterized the PCR. TCRdb's table, derived via immunoSEQ multiplex PCR, lists solely in-frame clones and lacks some. The top ten hold around 6% of the sample, which has some 160,000 clones, over 60% seen once. The sequenced material came from PBMCs. The receptors were gathered from a man aged 35-49 years in good health and CMV-seronegative.

The V call is TRBV6-6, the J call TRBJ2-5, with a possible D match to TRBD2 (6 bases). The tail of the sequence fits TRBJ2-7 better, so the J call may be wrong. In germline, CDR1 is MNHNY, CDR2 SVGAGI (reference sequence). The CDR3 contains 13 residues. The CDR3 spells CASSFGEAYEQYF. Written as DNA, the CDR3 is TGTGCCAGCAGTTTCGGGGAGGCCTACGAGCAGTACTTC.

V usage is TRBV12-5 and J usage is TRBJ1-2, with TRBD1 as a possible D gene (6 bases). The CDR3 has 14 residues. Germline V gene data show CDR1 as LGHNT and CDR2 as FRNRAP. Trimming took off 5 bases at V and 6 bases at J, with 16 bases between the two ends. CDR3 sequence: CASGPVDRFDGYTF. In DNA, the CDR3 is TGTGCTAGTGGTCCCGTGGACAGATTTGATGGCTACACCTTC.

The chain links TRBV11-2 to TRBJ2-7, with 8 bases identical to TRBD2. This CDR3 contains 15 residues. V shed 1 base, J shed 4 bases, and the junction held 6 bases outside the gene matches. CDR1 is SGHAT and CDR2 is FQNNGV in the germline V gene. The chain's CDR3 is CASSLGLGLEYEQYF. The CDR3 region has the DNA TGTGCCAGCAGCTTAGGTTTGGGACTAGAATACGAGCAGTACTTC.

This chain links TRBV6-5 with TRBJ2-7; 8 bases fit TRBD2. The V gene's germline CDR1 is MNHEY and CDR2 SVGAGI. V shed 6 bases, J shed 2 bases, and the junction held 9 bases outside the gene matches. This CDR3 contains 15 residues. CDR3 nucleotide sequence: TGTGCCAGCAGCAAAAGACTAGCGAGCGCCTACGAGCAGTACTTC. This codes for CASSKRLASAYEQYF.

The chain is built from TRBV2 and TRBJ2-2; 7 nucleotides align to TRBD1. V lost 5 bases to trimming and J lost 6 bases; unmatched junction nucleotides: 9. CDR3 length: 15 residues. Germline V gives CDR1 SNHLY, CDR2 FYNNEI. CDR3 residues: CASSSQGMPSGELFF. The CDR3 DNA sequence: TGTGCCAGCAGTTCACAGGGGATGCCGTCCGGGGAGCTGTTTTTT.

V gene TRBV18 combines with J gene TRBJ2-3; 10 positions match TRBD2. Looked up from germline, CDR1 is KGHSH and CDR2 is LQKENI. CDR3 length: 16 amino acids. Losses at the gene ends were 6 bases for V and 4 bases for J; bases not matched to a gene: 10. The CDR3 coding sequence is TGTGCCAGCTCCCCTGGCACTAGCGGGACGTCAGATACGCAGTATTTT. Its translation is CASSPGTSGTSDTQYF.

This clone has just a few counts. The identical CDR3 is also encoded by other nucleotide sequences in the sample. V is TRBV6-5 and J is TRBJ2-7, with TRBD2 matching over 11 bases. J gave up 2 bases and V 0 bases, and 0 bases lay outside the gene matches. CDR3 size: 15 residues. Germline CDR1 is MNHEY and CDR2 is SVGAGI. Here the CDR3 DNA reads TGTGCCAGCAGTTACTCGACTAGCGGGGCCTACGAGCAGTACTTC. Its protein is CASSYSTSGAYEQYF.

This chain connects TRBV2 to TRBJ1-3, with D possibly matching TRBD1 (6 bases). V dropped 9 bases and J dropped 0 bases, with 9 bases sitting between them. The CDR3 is 13 residues long. CDR1 and CDR2 from the germline V gene are SNHLY and FYNNEI. This CDR3 reads CARDSPSGNTIYF. Written as DNA, the CDR3 is TGTGCCAGGGACAGCCCCTCTGGAAACACCATATATTTT.

On this clone: The junction and the germline gene differ at one end; a read error may be behind it. V is TRBV7-9 and J is TRBJ2-7; the match to TRBD1 covers 8 bases. CDR3 size: 16 residues. In germline, CDR1 is SEHNR, CDR2 FQNEAQ (reference sequence). CDR3 sequence reads: CSSSSATGERSYEQYF. CDR3 bases: TGTTCCAGCAGCTCAGCGACAGGGGAACGTTCCTACGAGCAGTACTTC. Complete variable domain (other parts from reference TRBV7-9 and TRBJ2-7): DTGVSQNPRHKITKRGQNVTFRCDPISEHNRLYWYRQTLGQGPEFLTYFQNEAQLEKSRLLSDRFSAERPKGSFSTLEIQRTEQGDSAMYLCSSSSATGERSYEQYFGPGTRLTVT.

CDR3 region: CASSPLPRLAGGETQYF. The CDR3 DNA reads as TGTGCCAGCAGTCCCCTCCCCCGACTAGCGGGAGGAGAGACCCAGTACTTC. This sequence joins TRBV27 and TRBJ2-5; 13 bases are shared with TRBD2. This CDR3 has 17 amino acids. V was pared by 5 bases and J by 4 bases, with 10 bases of the junction left unmatched. From germline, CDR1 is MNHEY and CDR2 SMNVEV (reference sequence).

The chain links TRBV10-3 to TRBJ1-1, with a tentative D call TRBD1 (5 bases). CDR1 is ENHRY and CDR2 is SYGVKD in the germline V gene. V was trimmed by 6 bases and J by 1 base, leaving 9 bases between them. This CDR3 is 13 amino acids long. CDR3 sequence reads: CAISLTENTEAFF. The CDR3 region has the DNA TGTGCCATCAGCCTGACAGAGAACACTGAAGCTTTCTTT.

The CDR3 nucleotides read TGTGCCAGCAGGCTCGCCACCGGACAGGGTGTGAATGAGCAGTTCTTC. Its translation is CASRLATGQGVNEQFF. V usage is TRBV7-2 and J usage is TRBJ2-1, with 8 bases matching TRBD1. CDR1 is SGHTA and CDR2 is FQGNSA in the germline V gene. This CDR3 is built from 16 residues. J was trimmed by 7 bases and V by 6 bases; bases with no gene match: 14.

This chain links TRBV9 with TRBJ1-1; possibly TRBD1 for D (6 bases). V lost 0 bases, J lost 0 bases, and 9 bases lay in between. Germline V CDR1 and CDR2: SGDLS, YYNGEE. The CDR3 covers 15 residues. CDR3 nucleotides: TGTGCCAGCAGCGTAGAGGGACACATGAACACTGAAGCTTTCTTT. Translated, it gives CASSVEGHMNTEAFF.

The chain joins TRBV5-4 to TRBJ1-6, with a possible D match to TRBD1 (5 bases). Per the germline V gene, CDR1 is SGHNT and CDR2 is YYREEE (reference sequence). The germline V and J ends were trimmed by 4 bases and 7 bases, with 15 bases remaining between them. CDR3 length: 15 amino acids. The CDR3: CASSLQEGRNSPLHF. The CDR3 nucleotides read TGTGCCAGCAGCCTACAGGAGGGCCGCAATTCACCCCTCCACTTT.

The chain joins TRBV11-3 to TRBJ2-1, with 13 bases matching TRBD2. CDR1 and CDR2 (germline): SGHNT, YENEEA. V lost 5 bases and J lost 4; bases outside the gene matches: 8. This CDR3 is built from 17 residues. CDR3 sequence reads: CASSRGKLAGGYNEQFF. The CDR3 DNA reads TGTGCCAGCAGCCGAGGGAAACTAGCGGGAGGGTACAATGAGCAGTTCTTC.

The rearrangement uses TRBV5-1 and TRBJ2-7, with D possibly being TRBD2 (6 bases). Germline lookup yields CDR1 SGHRS and CDR2 YFSETQ. The length of the CDR3 is 14 residues. V lost 2 bases and J 3 bases, leaving 12 bases between the germline ends. The CDR3 region has the DNA TGCGCCAGCAGCTTAGGTGGGGGGTACTACGAGCAGTACTTC. It specifies CASSLGGGYYEQYF.

V and J are TRBV9 and TRBJ2-7, with D maybe TRBD2 (6 bases). Trimming took 7 bases from V and 2 from J, leaving 13 bases between them. The CDR3 length is 13 residues. Per germline, CDR1 SGDLS and CDR2 YYNGEE. The CDR3: CASAGSFPYEQYF. Written as DNA, the CDR3 is TGTGCCAGCGCGGGATCCTTCCCCTACGAGCAGTACTTC.

The chain combines TRBV15 with TRBJ2-1, with TRBD1 matching over 7 bases. V shed 2 bases and J 2 bases; nucleotides not matched to a gene: 3. Per germline, CDR1 LNHNV and CDR2 YYDKDF (reference sequence). The CDR3 runs to 15 residues. The CDR3 coding sequence is TGTGCCACCAGCAGATCGACAGGGACCTACAATGAGCAGTTCTTC. It translates to CATSRSTGTYNEQFF.

V usage is TRBV25-1 and J usage is TRBJ2-3; tentative D call: TRBD2 (6 bases). Trimming left V 2 bases short and J 0 bases short, with 6 bases between. The germline CDR1 and CDR2 sequences are MGHDK and SYGVNS. The CDR3 runs 14 residues. Here the CDR3 DNA reads TGTGCCAGCAGTGAAGGGGGGAGCACAGATACGCAGTATTTT. Encoded protein: CASSEGGSTDTQYF.

The chain uses TRBV12-5 and TRBJ2-1; 10 positions match TRBD2. Germline CDR1 and CDR2: LGHNT and FRNRAP. CDR3 size: 17 residues. V lost 0 bases to trimming and J lost 9 bases; unmatched junction nucleotides: 11. The CDR3 protein is CASGLVLSGRGPGEQFF. The DNA of the CDR3 is TGTGCTAGTGGTTTGGTACTGAGCGGGAGGGGTCCGGGTGAGCAGTTCTTC. Filled out from reference TRBV12-5 and TRBJ2-1, the complete variable domain reads DARVTQTPRHKVTEMGQEVTMRCQPILGHNTVFWYRQTMMQGLELLAYFRNRAPLDDSGMPKDRFSAEMPDATLATLKIQPSEPRDSAVYFCASGLVLSGRGPGEQFFGPGTRLTVL.

This chain uses TRBV11-3 with TRBJ1-2; D ambiguous. Deletions cut 0 bases from V and 8 bases from J, with 10 bases between. Germline V CDR1 and CDR2: SGHNT, YENEEA. The CDR3 runs 13 residues. The CDR3 nucleotides are TGTGCCAGCAGCTTAGACTACCCGGAGGGCTACACCTTC. Amino acids: CASSLDYPEGYTF.

This chain joins TRBV27 and TRBJ1-2; 8 positions agree with TRBD1. Germline assignment: CDR1 MNHEY and CDR2 SMNVEV (reference sequence). CDR3 size: 15 residues. The ends lost 1 base at V and 4 bases at J; junction bases unmatched: 5. This CDR3 reads CASSLLGQGSYGYTF. CDR3 bases: TGTGCCAGCAGTTTATTAGGACAGGGAAGCTATGGCTACACCTTC.

A word on this clone: In the same sample, other DNA sequences code for this CDR3. The chain is built from TRBV4-3 and TRBJ1-6; 11 nucleotides align to TRBD1. The germline CDR1 and CDR2 sequences are LGHNA and YSLEER. There are 16 residues in the CDR3. V was clipped by 4 bases and J by 7 bases; unmatched bases: 6. The CDR3 region is CASSLDRGPGNSPLHF. For the CDR3, the DNA is TGCGCCAGCAGCCTGGACAGGGGGCCAGGAAATTCACCCCTCCACTTT.

As DNA, the CDR3 is TGTGCCAGCAGCTATTACAGGCATGAAAAACTGTTTTTT. Protein product: CASSYYRHEKLFF. The chain joins TRBV7-2 to TRBJ1-4, with D tentatively TRBD1 (5 bases). Trimming took off 4 bases at V and 6 bases at J, with 9 bases between the two ends. CDR1 and CDR2 from the germline V gene are SGHTA and FQGNSA. This CDR3 has 13 amino acids. Full variable domain (missing parts from reference TRBV7-2 and TRBJ1-4): GAGVSQSPSNKVTEKGKDVELRCDPISGHTALYWYRQSLGQGLEFLIYFQGNSAPDKSGLPSDRFSAERTGGSVSTLTIQRTQQEDSAVYLCASSYYRHEKLFFGSGTQLSVL.

V usage is TRBV5-6 and J usage is TRBJ2-1; 8 bases are shared with TRBD2. From germline, CDR1 is SGHDT and CDR2 YYEEEE. Trimming took 2 bases from V and 2 from J; bases not matched to a gene: 3. The CDR3 has 15 amino acids. The CDR3 coding sequence is TGTGCCAGCAGCTTACTAGCGGACACCTACAATGAGCAGTTCTTC. Its protein is CASSLLADTYNEQFF.

The rearrangement links TRBV18 to TRBJ2-5, with TRBD1 matching 7 bases. Gene TRBJ2-7 matches the end of the DNA better, so the J call may be wrong. The CDR3 spans 16 residues. Per the germline V gene, CDR1 is KGHSH and CDR2 is LQKENI. CDR3 protein: CASSPAPGQSSYEQYF. The CDR3 bases are TGTGCCAGCTCACCCGCGCCGGGACAGTCATCCTACGAGCAGTACTTC.

This chain connects TRBV4-3 to TRBJ2-3, with a weak D call TRBD1 (6 bases). In germline, CDR1 is LGHNA, CDR2 YSLEER. Deletions cut 4 bases from V and 2 bases from J, with 13 bases between. This CDR3 is 15 amino acids long. The CDR3 region is CASSPLVGATDTQYF. CDR3 nucleotide sequence: TGCGCCAGCAGCCCCCTGGTGGGGGCCACAGATACGCAGTATTTT.